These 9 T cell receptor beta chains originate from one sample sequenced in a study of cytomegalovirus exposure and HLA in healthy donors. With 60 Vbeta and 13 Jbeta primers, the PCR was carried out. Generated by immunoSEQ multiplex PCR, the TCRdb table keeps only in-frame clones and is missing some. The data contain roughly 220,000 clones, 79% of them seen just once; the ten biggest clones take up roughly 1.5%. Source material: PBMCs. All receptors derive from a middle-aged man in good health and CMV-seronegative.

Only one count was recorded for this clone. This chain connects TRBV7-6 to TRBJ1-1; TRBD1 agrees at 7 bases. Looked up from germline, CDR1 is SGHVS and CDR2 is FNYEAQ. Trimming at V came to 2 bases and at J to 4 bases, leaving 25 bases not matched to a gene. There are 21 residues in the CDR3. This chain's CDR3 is CASSLTPIGLNTGTVGTEAFF. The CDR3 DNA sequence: TGTGCCAGCAGCTTAACCCCTATCGGGCTGAACACCGGGACAGTGGGCACTGAAGCTTTCTTT.

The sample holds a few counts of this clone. The CDR3 DNA reads TGTGCCAGCAGCGTAGGGTCATTGAGGGATAATGAGCAGTTCTTC. Protein sequence: CASSVGSLRDNEQFF. The chain is built from TRBV9 and TRBJ2-1, with TRBD2 as a possible D gene (5 bases). V was trimmed by 0 bases and J by 7 bases, leaving 14 bases between them. Germline V gives CDR1 SGDLS, CDR2 YYNGEE. There are 15 residues in the CDR3.

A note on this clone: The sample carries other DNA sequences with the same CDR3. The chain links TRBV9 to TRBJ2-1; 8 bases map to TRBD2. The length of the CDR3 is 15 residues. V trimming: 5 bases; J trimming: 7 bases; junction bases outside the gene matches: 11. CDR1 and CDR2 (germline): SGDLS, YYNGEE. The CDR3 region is CASRSSGRVENEQFF. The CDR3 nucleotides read TGTGCCAGCAGGTCCAGCGGGAGAGTAGAAAATGAGCAGTTCTTC.

Written as DNA, the CDR3 is TGTGCCACCAGCAGAGGACAGCCCTTAGACGAGCAGTACTTC. Translated: CATSRGQPLDEQYF. This chain links TRBV15 with TRBJ2-7; D may be TRBD1 (5 bases). Trimming removed 1 base at V and 5 bases at J, with 12 bases between. Germline V gives CDR1 LNHNV, CDR2 YYDKDF (reference sequence). The CDR3 spans 14 residues.

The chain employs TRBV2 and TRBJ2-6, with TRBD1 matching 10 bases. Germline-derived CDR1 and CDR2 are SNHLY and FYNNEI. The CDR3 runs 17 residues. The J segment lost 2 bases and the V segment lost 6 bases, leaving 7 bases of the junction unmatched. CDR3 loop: CASRPGQGLPGANVLTF. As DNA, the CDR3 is TGTGCCAGCAGGCCGGGACAGGGGCTACCTGGGGCCAACGTCCTGACTTTC.

The CDR3 reads CASSPLLGGTYNEQFF. DNA for the CDR3: TGTGCCAGCTCACCACTCCTGGGAGGAACCTACAATGAGCAGTTCTTC. The gene calls are TRBV18 and TRBJ2-1, with D maybe TRBD2 (6 bases). The CDR3 spans 16 residues. Germline assignment: CDR1 KGHSH and CDR2 LQKENI. V lost 1 base, J lost 2 bases, and 12 bases lay in between.

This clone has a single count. CDR3 nucleotide sequence: TGTGCCAGCTCACCCAATTTACAGGGGTCTGCTGGGGCCAACGTCCTGACTTTC. It is translated as CASSPNLQGSAGANVLTF. The gene calls are TRBV18 and TRBJ2-6, with 7 bases aligning to TRBD1. Per the germline V gene, CDR1 is KGHSH and CDR2 is LQKENI. The CDR3 is 18 amino acids. J gave up 2 bases and V 3 bases, and 10 bases lay outside the gene matches.

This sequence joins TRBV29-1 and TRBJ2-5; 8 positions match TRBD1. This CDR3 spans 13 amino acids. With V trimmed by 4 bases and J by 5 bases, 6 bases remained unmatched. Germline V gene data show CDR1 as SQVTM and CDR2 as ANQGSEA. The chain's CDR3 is CSVVGRGRETQYF. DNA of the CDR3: TGCAGCGTTGTCGGCAGGGGGCGGGAGACCCAGTACTTC.

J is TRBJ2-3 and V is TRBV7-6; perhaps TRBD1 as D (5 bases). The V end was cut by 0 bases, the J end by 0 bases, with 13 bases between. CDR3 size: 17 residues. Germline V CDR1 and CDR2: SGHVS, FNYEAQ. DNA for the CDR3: TGTGCCAGCAGCTTAGCGGTGGCGGACACTAGCACAGATACGCAGTATTTT. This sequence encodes CASSLAVADTSTDTQYF.